This T cell receptor beta chain stems from a study of identical twins. TCRdb ran MiXCR on the 5' RACE reads and lists one entry per CDR3 protein. The table shows 1.5 million or so distinct CDR3 sequences, with more than 30% occurring only once. This clonotype was observed a single time. The CDR3 runs 12 residues. CDR1 SGHTA and CDR2 FQGNSA come from the germline V gene. V lost 5 bases, J lost 11 bases, and 15 bases lay in between. The chain has TRBV7-2 and TRBJ2-5; D gene unclear. The TCR originated in a newborn girl in good health. Sequencing was done on a sample of cord blood. The CDR3 nucleotides read TGTGCCAGCAGCCCCTACCTCAATGAGCAGTACTTC. This translates into CASSPYLNEQYF.